Following are 6 T cell receptor beta chains from one sample sequenced in a study of early T cells in non-severe SARS-CoV-2 infection (dated by TCRdb to 2020 to 2022). Library preparation used 5' RACE. Sequencing instrument: NextSeq 500. Using fastp at Q25 and MiXCR, TCRdb reprocessed the public reads and kept productive beta chains. Rows merge per CDR3 protein into single entries with the most common DNA and genes. For this sample the table gives tens of thousands of distinct CDR3 sequences, of which approximately 13% were detected only once. The ten largest account for 5.2% of the sample. The sample consisted of whole blood. The receptors derive from an adult who was a healthcare worker with PCR-confirmed SARS-CoV-2 infection or an uninfected control (not recorded which).

This clonotype was counted at least ten times. The V and J genes are TRBV2 and TRBJ2-5, with D perhaps TRBD1 or TRBD2 (5 bases each). Germline loops: CDR1 SNHLY, CDR2 FYNNEI. The CDR3 contains 14 residues. V dropped 7 bases and J dropped 7 bases, with 19 bases sitting between them. CDR3 region: CASMVGGVSWTQYF. The CDR3 DNA reads as TGTGCCAGCATGGTTGGGGGAGTATCGTGGACCCAGTACTTC.

The chain joins TRBV10-1 to TRBJ2-3, with D perhaps matching TRBD2 (6 bases). The CDR3 totals 16 residues. Trimming removed 5 bases from V and 2 bases from J, with 17 bases in between. Germline V CDR1 and CDR2: WNHNN, SYGVQD (reference sequence). The CDR3 loop reads CASSTSIRETTDTQYF. The CDR3 bases are TGCGCCAGCAGTACTAGCATTCGGGAAACCACAGATACGCAGTATTTT.

This clonotype has more than one count but fewer than ten. This chain connects TRBV30 to TRBJ2-1, with D maybe TRBD2 (6 bases). The CDR3 is 14 amino acids. V shed 7 bases and J shed 0 bases, with 13 bases lying between them. Germline V gives CDR1 GTSNPN, CDR2 SVGIG (reference sequence). This chain's CDR3 is CAFGGPGSYNEQFF. The DNA for the CDR3 is TGTGCCTTCGGGGGACCTGGCTCCTACAATGAGCAGTTCTTC.

This clonotype has ten or more counts. The V and J genes are TRBV20-1 and TRBJ2-1; D is uncertain. The CDR3 contains 13 residues. The V end lost 7 bases, the J end lost 2 bases, and 12 bases lay between the germline ends. From germline, CDR1 is DFQATT and CDR2 SNEGSKA (reference sequence). CDR3 DNA sequence: TGCAGTGGATCCGGCTACGCCTACAATGAGCAGTTCTTC. It specifies CSGSGYAYNEQFF.

The sample holds many counts of this clonotype. The rearrangement links TRBV7-8 to TRBJ2-3; possibly TRBD1 or TRBD2 for D (5 bases each). The germline V gene has CDR1 SGHVS and CDR2 FQNEAQ. The CDR3 runs to 14 residues. V was pared by 4 bases and J by 4 bases, with 12 bases between. The CDR3 loop is CASSSTRGPDTQYF. CDR3 nucleotide sequence: TGTGCCAGCAGCTCTACGAGGGGCCCAGATACGCAGTATTTT.

This clonotype has ten or more counts. The chain uses TRBV6-4 and TRBJ1-5, with 7 positions matching TRBD1. This CDR3 region has 16 residues. The junction had 4 bases not matched to a gene; V was cut back by 2 bases and J by 0 bases. Germline lookup yields CDR1 MRHNA and CDR2 SNTAGT. The CDR3 DNA reads as TGTGCCAGCAGTGACGGGGACAGTCATAGCAATCAGCCCCAGCATTTT. Amino acid sequence: CASSDGDSHSNQPQHF.